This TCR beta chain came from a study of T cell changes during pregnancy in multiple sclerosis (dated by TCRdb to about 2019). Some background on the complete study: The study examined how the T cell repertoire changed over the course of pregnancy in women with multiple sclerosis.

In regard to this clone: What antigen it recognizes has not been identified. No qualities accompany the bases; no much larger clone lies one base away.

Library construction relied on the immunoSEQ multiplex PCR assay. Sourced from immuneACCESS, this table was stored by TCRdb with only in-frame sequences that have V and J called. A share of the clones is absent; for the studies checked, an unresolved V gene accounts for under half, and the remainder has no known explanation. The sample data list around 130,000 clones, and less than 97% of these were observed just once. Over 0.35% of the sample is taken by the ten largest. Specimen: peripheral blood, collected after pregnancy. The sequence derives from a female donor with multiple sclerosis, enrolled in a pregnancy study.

CDR3 loop: CASSPGVSGNTIYF. The DNA sequence is given as TGTGCCAGTAGTCCAGGGGTCTCTGGAAACACCATATATTTT. The sequence joins TRBV19 to TRBJ1-3, with a weak D call of TRBD1 (6 bases match). V was cut back by 5 bases and J by 0 bases, leaving a gap of 8 bases between them. From a lookup of the germline V gene (reference sequence), CDR1 and CDR2 are LNHDA and SQIVND. The CDR3 runs 14 residues from the cysteine to the phenylalanine. CDR3 DNA is the only sequence kept; it has 42 bases, read in frame from the first base.